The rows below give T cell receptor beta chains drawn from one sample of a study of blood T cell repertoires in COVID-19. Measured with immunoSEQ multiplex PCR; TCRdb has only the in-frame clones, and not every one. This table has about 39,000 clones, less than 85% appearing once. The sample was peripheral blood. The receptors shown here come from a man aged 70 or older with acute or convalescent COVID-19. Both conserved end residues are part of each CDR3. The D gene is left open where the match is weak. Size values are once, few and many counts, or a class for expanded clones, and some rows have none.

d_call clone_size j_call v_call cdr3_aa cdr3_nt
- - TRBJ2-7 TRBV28 CASSFQVSGNEQYF TGTGCCAGCAGTTTCCAGGTGTCAGGGAACGAGCAGTACTTC
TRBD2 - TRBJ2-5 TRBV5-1 CASSVAGGPSETQYF TGCGCCAGCAGTGTAGCGGGAGGGCCCTCAGAGACCCAGTACTTC
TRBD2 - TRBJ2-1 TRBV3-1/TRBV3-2 CASSRLAAYNEQFF TGTGCCAGCAGCCGACTAGCGGCTTACAATGAGCAGTTCTTC
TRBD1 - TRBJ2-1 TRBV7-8 CASSSGTGVYNEQFF TGTGCCAGCAGCTCCGGGACAGGGGTCTACAATGAGCAGTTCTTC
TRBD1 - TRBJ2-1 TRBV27 CASRLGQGEYNEQFF TGTGCCAGCAGGTTGGGACAGGGGGAGTACAATGAGCAGTTCTTC
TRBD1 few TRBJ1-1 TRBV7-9 CASSSGGNTEAFF TGTGCCAGCAGCTCAGGGGGGAACACTGAAGCTTTCTTT
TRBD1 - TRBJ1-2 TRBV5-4 CASSSSGTGRSGYTF TGTGCCAGCAGCTCTTCCGGGACAGGACGGTCTGGCTACACCTTC
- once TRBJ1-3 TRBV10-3 CAISKDTVSGNTIYF TGTGCCATCAGTAAGGACACAGTCTCTGGAAACACCATATATTTT
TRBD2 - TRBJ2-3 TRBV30 CAPRGGDTQYF TGTGCCCCGAGGGGAGGGGATACGCAGTATTTT
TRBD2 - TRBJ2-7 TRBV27 CASSLTGGHEQYF TGTGCCAGCAGTTTAACGGGAGGCCACGAGCAGTACTTC
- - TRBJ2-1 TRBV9 CASSPRDSGLSYNEQFF TGTGCCAGCAGCCCAAGAGATTCGGGGTTATCCTACAATGAGCAGTTCTTC
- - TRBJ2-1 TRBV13 CASSHRDPYNEQFF TGTGCCAGCAGCCACAGGGATCCCTACAATGAGCAGTTCTTC
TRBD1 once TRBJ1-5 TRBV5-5 CASRPQGASNQPQHF TGTGCCAGCAGACCGCAGGGGGCTAGCAATCAGCCCCAGCATTTT
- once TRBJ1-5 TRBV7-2 CASSLGGPGNQPQHF TGTGCCAGCAGCTTAGGAGGGCCCGGCAATCAGCCCCAGCATTTT
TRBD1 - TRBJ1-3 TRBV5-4 CASSLGDRAPGNTIYF TGTGCCAGCAGCTTGGGGGACAGGGCTCCGGGAAACACCATATATTTT
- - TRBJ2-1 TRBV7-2 CASSLYGTYNEQFF TGTGCCAGCAGCTTATACGGGACATACAATGAGCAGTTCTTC
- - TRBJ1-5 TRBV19 CASSIRQPVQHF TGTGCCAGTAGTATCCGACAGCCCGTTCAGCATTTT
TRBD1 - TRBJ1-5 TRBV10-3 CAIKEGASQPQHF TGTGCCATCAAAGAGGGGGCAAGTCAGCCCCAGCATTTT
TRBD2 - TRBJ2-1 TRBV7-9 CASSLAHSGTSGINEQFF TGTGCCAGCAGCTTAGCTCACTCGGGGACTAGCGGGATCAATGAGCAGTTCTTC
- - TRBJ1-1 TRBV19 CASSIAVPGARTEAFF TGTGCCAGTAGTATCGCGGTACCAGGGGCGAGGACTGAAGCTTTCTTT
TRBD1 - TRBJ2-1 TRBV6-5 CASSLRQGNNEQFF TGTGCCAGCAGCCTCCGACAGGGGAACAATGAGCAGTTCTTC
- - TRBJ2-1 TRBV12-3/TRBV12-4 CASSFPQGEQFF TGTGCCAGCAGTTTCCCACAGGGAGAGCAGTTCTTC
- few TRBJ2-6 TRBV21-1 CASSAGQGPPTGANVLTF TGTGCCAGCAGCGCGGGACAGGGCCCCCCAACTGGGGCCAACGTCCTGACTTTC
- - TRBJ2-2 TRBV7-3 CASSLKLASPGELFF TGTGCCAGCAGCTTAAAGTTAGCCTCCCCCGGGGAGCTGTTTTTT
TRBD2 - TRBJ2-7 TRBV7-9 CVVERASGITLYEQYF TGTGTGGTGGAGAGGGCTAGCGGGATCACACTTTACGAGCAGTACTTC
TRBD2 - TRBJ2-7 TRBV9 CASSDRLAEGEQYF TGTGCCAGCAGCGACCGACTAGCTGAAGGGGAGCAGTACTTC
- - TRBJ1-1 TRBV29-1 CSDGGTEAFF TGCAGCGACGGGGGGACTGAAGCTTTCTTT
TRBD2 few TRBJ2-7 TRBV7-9 CASSPRGGPTSGEQYF TGTGCCAGCAGCCCAAGGGGGGGCCCGACTAGCGGCGAGCAGTACTTC
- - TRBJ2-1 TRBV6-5 CASSIAAFEHNEQFF TGTGCCAGCAGTATAGCCGCCTTTGAACACAATGAGCAGTTCTTC
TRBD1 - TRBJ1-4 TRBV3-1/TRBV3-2 CASSRTGVNEKLFF TGTGCCAGCAGCCGGACAGGGGTTAATGAAAAACTGTTTTTT
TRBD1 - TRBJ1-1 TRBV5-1 CASSTDRGNTEAFF TGCGCCAGCAGCACCGACAGGGGGAACACTGAAGCTTTCTTT
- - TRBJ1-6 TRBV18 CASSPMDSSSSYNSPLHF TGTGCCAGCTCACCAATGGACAGCTCGAGCTCCTATAATTCACCCCTCCACTTT
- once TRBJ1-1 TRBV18 CASSLRQDNIPTEAFF TGTGCCAGCTCACTCCGACAGGATAACATTCCTACTGAAGCTTTCTTT
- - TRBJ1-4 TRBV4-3 CASSRSKTGRGEKLFF TGCGCCAGCAGCCGATCGAAAACAGGGAGGGGTGAAAAACTGTTTTTT
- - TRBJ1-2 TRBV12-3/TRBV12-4 CASRSGISYGYTF TGTGCCAGCAGGTCCGGGATCTCCTATGGCTACACCTTC
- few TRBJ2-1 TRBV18 CASSPRPGNEQFF TGTGCCAGCTCCCCTCGGCCGGGCAATGAGCAGTTCTTC
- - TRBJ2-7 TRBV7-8 CASSPGLRSPYF TGTGCCAGCAGCCCAGGACTGAGGAGCCCATACTTC
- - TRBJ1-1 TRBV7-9 CASSPPAAGVGDTEAFF TGTGCCAGCAGCCCCCCTGCGGCAGGGGTGGGTGACACTGAAGCTTTCTTT
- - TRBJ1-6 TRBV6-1 CASSDVFSSYNSPLHF TGTGCCAGCAGTGATGTATTTAGCTCCTATAATTCACCCCTCCACTTT
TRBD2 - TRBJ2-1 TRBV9 CASSAGTSGPPAFF TGTGCCAGCAGCGCCGGGACTAGCGGCCCCCCCGCGTTCTTC
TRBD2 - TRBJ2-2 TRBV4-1 CASSQGGGADGELFF TGCGCCAGCAGCCAAGGCGGGGGGGCTGACGGGGAGCTGTTTTTT
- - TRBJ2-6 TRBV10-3 CAISEAGQGANVLTF TGTGCCATCAGTGAGGCGGGACAGGGGGCCAACGTCCTGACTTTC
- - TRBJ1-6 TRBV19 CASSRTASSPLHF TGTGCCAGTAGCCGGACAGCTTCTTCACCCCTCCACTTT
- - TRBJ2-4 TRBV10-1 CASSLNRVGIQYF TGCGCCAGCAGTTTAAACAGGGTTGGCATTCAGTACTTC
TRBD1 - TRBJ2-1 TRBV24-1 CATSGRTGGEQFF TGTGCCACCAGTGGAAGGACAGGGGGTGAGCAGTTCTTC
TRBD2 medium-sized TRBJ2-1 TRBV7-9 CASSDSLADLNEQFF TGTGCCAGCAGCGACTCCCTAGCGGACCTCAATGAGCAGTTCTTC
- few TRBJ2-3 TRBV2 CASRGTFTDTQYF TGTGCCAGCAGGGGGACTTTCACAGATACGCAGTATTTT